The 26 T cell receptor beta chains reported below all come from one sample, sequenced in a study of beta chain features in type 1 diabetes. Study-wide results and limits: Moderate but significant shortening of TCRB CDR3s was recorded in all four CD4+ subsets from Type 1 diabetes patients.

TCRB transcripts that were expressed got sequenced, as all of the isolated RNA had been reverse transcribed. The protocol was immunoSEQ multiplex PCR, while the TCRdb copy is restricted to in-frame clones and leaves out a portion. This sample carries roughly 340,000 clones, approximately 12% of them seen once, and the ten largest clones take 0.015%. These receptors have no known antigen. The sequenced sample was naive CD4+ T cells from blood. These receptors came from a woman aged 18-29 years with type 1 diabetes.

The chain joins TRBV5-1 to TRBJ2-1; TRBD2 aligns across 11 bases. Germline values: CDR1 SGHRS, CDR2 YFSETQ. This CDR3 contains 15 residues. V gave up 4 bases and J gave up 8 bases; unmatched junction bases: 8. The CDR3 is CASSGRLAGTDEQFF. CDR3 nucleotide sequence: TGCGCCAGCAGCGGCCGACTAGCGGGAACGGATGAGCAGTTCTTC. Full variable domain (missing parts from reference TRBV5-1 and TRBJ2-1): KAGVTQTPRYLIKTRGQQVTLSCSPISGHRSVSWYQQTPGQGLQFLFEYFSETQRNKGNFPGRFSGRQFSNSRSEMNVSTLELGDSALYLCASSGRLAGTDEQFFGPGTRLTVL.

The chain joins TRBV29-1 to TRBJ2-1; no firm D call. This CDR3 is built from 12 residues. V was shortened by 5 bases and J by 2 bases, with 7 bases between the two germline ends. Germline values: CDR1 SQVTM, CDR2 ANQGSEA. DNA for the CDR3: TGCAGCGTTCGCGGAGCCTACAATGAGCAGTTCTTC. Translation gives CSVRGAYNEQFF.

The chain is built from TRBV30 and TRBJ1-1; D unresolved. The germline V and J ends were trimmed by 2 bases and 1 base, with 8 bases remaining between them. Germline V lookup: CDR1 GTSNPN, CDR2 SVGIG (reference sequence). CDR3 length: 13 amino acids. The DNA for the CDR3 is TGTGCCTGGAGTAAACAGAGGAACACTGAAGCTTTCTTT. Translation: CAWSKQRNTEAFF.

The chain links TRBV5-1 to TRBJ2-2; 10 nucleotides match TRBD2. CDR1 SGHRS and CDR2 YFSETQ come from the germline V gene. Trimming cost V 2 bases and J 2 bases; bases outside gene matches: 3. The CDR3 runs to 16 residues. The CDR3 bases are TGCGCCAGCAGCTTTACTAGCGGGGCCAACACCGGGGAGCTGTTTTTT. This codes for CASSFTSGANTGELFF.

To note about this clone: This CDR3 is also generated by other DNA sequences in the sample. The chain recombines TRBV18 with TRBJ2-5, with TRBD1 matching over 9 bases. V was clipped by 3 bases and J by 2 bases; unmatched bases: 1. The CDR3 sequence is 14 residues long. Germline CDR1 is KGHSH and CDR2 is LQKENI. The CDR3 DNA reads TGTGCCAGCTCACCCGGGACAGGGCAAGAGACCCAGTACTTC. It encodes CASSPGTGQETQYF.

The chain uses TRBV18 and TRBJ2-3; no firm D call. The V end lost 3 bases, the J end lost 5 bases, and 9 bases lay between the germline ends. Germline CDR1 and CDR2: KGHSH and LQKENI. CDR3 length: 13 residues. For the CDR3, the DNA is TGTGCCAGCTCACCCCTAATTGGAGATACGCAGTATTTT. Translation gives CASSPLIGDTQYF.

This clone was counted only a few times. This sequence joins TRBV7-9 and TRBJ2-5; D not certain. Germline V CDR1 and CDR2: SEHNR, FQNEAQ (reference sequence). The V end lost 5 bases, the J end lost 4 bases, and 17 bases lay between the germline ends. The CDR3 has 15 residues. CDR3 in DNA: TGTGCCAGCAGCCCTGGAACAGCTCTGTCAGAGACCCAGTACTTC. This codes for CASSPGTALSETQYF.

The chain employs TRBV10-3 and TRBJ2-3, with 9 bases matching TRBD2. The CDR3 spans 19 residues. V lost 10 bases to trimming and J lost 3 bases; unmatched junction nucleotides: 23. Germline CDR1 reads ENHRY; CDR2 reads SYGVKD. Here the CDR3 DNA reads TGTGCCACCCTAGCAGCGGGAGGCCGCCCAACACAAACTACAGATACGCAGTATTTT. Translated: CATLAAGGRPTQTTDTQYF.

This clone occurred a few times. The chain is built from TRBV4-3 and TRBJ1-5; 8 positions match TRBD1. Germline V lookup: CDR1 LGHNA, CDR2 YSLEER. The CDR3 covers 14 residues. Losses at the gene ends were 6 bases for V and 2 bases for J; bases not matched to a gene: 3. DNA of the CDR3: TGCGCCAGCAGTTTGGACAGGGGCAATCAGCCCCAGCATTTT. It codes for CASSLDRGNQPQHF.

The V call is TRBV13, the J call TRBJ2-3; D might be TRBD1 (5 bases). Germline CDR1 and CDR2: PRHDT and FYEKMQ (reference sequence). Trimming left V 5 bases short and J 4 bases short, with 22 bases between. The CDR3 length is 17 residues. CDR3 sequence reads: CASSTGQGKGAADTQYF. CDR3 in DNA: TGTGCCAGCAGCACCGGACAAGGAAAAGGGGCCGCAGATACGCAGTATTTT.

This clone was observed a handful of times. The chain has TRBV15 and TRBJ2-7; weak D call: TRBD2 (5 bases). CDR1 is LNHNV, CDR2 YYDKDF, per germline (reference sequence). The V end was cut by 0 bases, the J end by 6 bases, with 9 bases between. The CDR3 is 13 residues long. The CDR3 region has the DNA TGTGCCACCAGCAGAGATCCCGGGATCGAGCAGTACTTC. It is translated as CATSRDPGIEQYF.

This clone has only a few counts. The V and J genes are TRBV15 and TRBJ2-3; 13 bases line up with TRBD2. Germline trimming cut 5 bases from V and 3 bases from J; bases unmatched to any gene: 11. Germline V gene data show CDR1 as LNHNV and CDR2 as YYDKDF (reference sequence). The CDR3 is 18 amino acids. The CDR3: CATSGRSRTSGRTDTQYF. DNA of the CDR3: TGTGCCACCAGCGGAAGATCACGGACTAGCGGGAGAACAGATACGCAGTATTTT.

This clone was seen only a few times. The chain combines TRBV27 with TRBJ1-2; D call uncertain. Germline CDR1 MNHEY, CDR2 SMNVEV (reference sequence). The V end was cut by 4 bases, the J end by 3 bases, with 15 bases between. The CDR3 has 15 residues. The CDR3 here is CASSYLDRLDYGYTF. The CDR3 region has the DNA TGTGCCAGCAGTTATCTGGACCGACTAGACTATGGCTACACCTTC.

The chain links TRBV18 to TRBJ2-7; weak D call: TRBD1 (5 bases). Trimming removed 3 bases at V and 2 bases at J, with 8 bases between. The CDR3 contains 13 residues. Germline assignment: CDR1 KGHSH and CDR2 LQKENI. The CDR3 region is CASSPTATYEQYV. The CDR3 DNA reads as TGTGCCAGCTCACCGACAGCAACCTACGAGCAGTACGTC.

In its sample, this clone was seen a few times. The rearrangement joins TRBV27 to TRBJ2-1; 14 nucleotides agree with TRBD2. This CDR3 region has 17 residues. Germline CDR1 and CDR2: MNHEY and SMNVEV (reference sequence). J was trimmed by 7 bases and V by 2 bases; bases with no gene match: 7. The CDR3 sequence is CASSLPPRTSGRNEQFF. In nucleotides, the CDR3 is TGTGCCAGCAGTTTACCCCCCCGGACTAGCGGGAGGAATGAGCAGTTCTTC.

This clone has only a few counts. The J gene is TRBJ1-1, the V gene TRBV6-5, with TRBD1 as a possible D gene (6 bases). The CDR3 runs 14 residues. Germline V gives CDR1 MNHEY, CDR2 SVGAGI. Deletions cut 5 bases from V and 5 bases from J, with 15 bases between. The DNA of the CDR3 is TGTGCCAGCAGTCTCGGGGGGCCGGCGACTGAAGCTTTCTTT. This codes for CASSLGGPATEAFF.

This clone was seen only a few times. The chain combines TRBV28 with TRBJ2-7; a weak D match, TRBD2 (5 bases). Trimming took off 7 bases at V and 3 bases at J, with 13 bases between the two ends. The CDR3 is 13 residues long. Per the germline V gene, CDR1 is MDHEN and CDR2 is SYDVKM. The chain's CDR3 is CASTGYYDYEQYF. The CDR3 DNA follows: TGTGCCAGCACGGGATATTACGACTACGAGCAGTACTTC.

The genes are TRBV9 and TRBJ2-2, with D possibly matching TRBD2 (5 bases). CDR3 length: 14 residues. Between the trimmed V and J ends, which lost 2 bases and 1 base, there was a span of 6 bases. CDR1 and CDR2 (germline): SGDLS, YYNGEE. The CDR3 DNA follows: TGTGCCAGCAGCGTTAGCGAGAACACCGGGGAGCTGTTTTTT. Amino acid sequence: CASSVSENTGELFF.

The chain recombines TRBV18 with TRBJ2-7; tentatively, D is TRBD2 (5 bases). V was shortened by 5 bases and J by 6 bases, with 14 bases between the two germline ends. Per germline, CDR1 KGHSH and CDR2 LQKENI. The CDR3 is made up of 13 amino acids. In nucleotides, the CDR3 is TGTGCCAGCTCAACCAATAGGGAGACCGAGCAGTACGTC. Translating it yields CASSTNRETEQYV.

A word on this clone: At the DNA level, this CDR3 is encoded by other sequences in the same sample as well. The V gene is TRBV28, the J gene TRBJ2-7; the match to TRBD1 covers 10 bases. J gave up 2 bases and V 3 bases, and 4 bases lay outside the gene matches. From germline, CDR1 is MDHEN and CDR2 SYDVKM. CDR3 length equals 15 residues. The CDR3 nucleotides are TGTGCCAGCAGTTTCTTGGGGACAGGGGCCTACGAGCAGTACTTC. As protein: CASSFLGTGAYEQYF.

Only a few counts were recorded for this clone. This sequence joins TRBV5-1 and TRBJ2-7; TRBD1 matches at 10 bases. The germline gives CDR1 SGHRS, CDR2 YFSETQ. Trimming removed 1 base from V and 5 bases from J; junction bases left unmatched: 6. The CDR3 consists of 15 residues. The DNA of the CDR3 is TGCGCCAGCAGCTTGAACCGGGACAGGGGTCACGAGCAGTACTTC. Protein: CASSLNRDRGHEQYF.

This rearrangement joins TRBV9 to TRBJ1-1; D not certain. V lost 10 bases and J lost 5, with 21 bases in between. CDR1 and CDR2 (germline): SGDLS, YYNGEE. The CDR3 contains 14 residues. The CDR3 DNA reads TGTGCCTCTTCCAGGAGACTAGGGTTGACTGAAGCTTTCTTT. It codes for CASSRRLGLTEAFF.

V is TRBV11-2 and J is TRBJ2-7; tentative D call: TRBD1 (5 bases). This CDR3 region has 14 residues. V lost 5 bases and J 12 bases, leaving 23 bases between the germline ends. Germline V lookup: CDR1 SGHAT, CDR2 FQNNGV. The CDR3 nucleotides are TGTGCCAGCAGCATCGGACATACTAACTACGATCGGTACTTC. Residues: CASSIGHTNYDRYF. The full variable domain, rest sourced from reference TRBV11-2 and TRBJ2-7, is EAGVAQSPRYKIIEKRQSVAFWCNPISGHATLYWYQQILGQGPKLLIQFQNNGVVDDSQLPKDRFSAERLKGVDSTLKIQPAKLEDSAVYLCASSIGHTNYDRYFGPGTRLTVT.

The chain combines TRBV18 with TRBJ1-1; tentatively, D is TRBD1 (6 bases). This CDR3 spans 15 amino acids. Germline V gene sequence: CDR1 KGHSH, CDR2 LQKENI. Trimming pared 1 base from V and 1 base from J, leaving 10 bases between. The CDR3 spells CASSPQGVTNTEAFF. The CDR3 coding sequence is TGTGCCAGCTCACCACAGGGGGTTACGAACACTGAAGCTTTCTTT. The entire variable domain, with the rest obtained from reference TRBV18 and TRBJ1-1, is as follows: NAGVMQNPRHLVRRRGQEARLRCSPMKGHSHVYWYRQLPEEGLKFMVYLQKENIIDESGMPKERFSAEFPKEGPSILRIQQVVRGDSAAYFCASSPQGVTNTEAFFGQGTRLTVV.

This clone came up a few times. The rearrangement uses TRBV5-4 and TRBJ1-2; D is unresolved. The CDR3 runs to 16 residues. The V and J ends lost 1 base and 0 bases respectively, with 13 bases between them. Germline CDR1 is SGHNT and CDR2 is YYREEE (reference sequence). The CDR3 DNA sequence: TGTGCCAGCAGCTTGTGGAGGGTTATAGCTAACTATGGCTACACCTTC. Protein product: CASSLWRVIANYGYTF.

J is TRBJ2-2 and V is TRBV5-1; 12 bases are a match to TRBD2. The ends lost 3 bases at V and 6 bases at J; junction bases unmatched: 6. Per the germline V gene, CDR1 is SGHRS and CDR2 is YFSETQ. The CDR3 sequence is 16 residues long. The CDR3 here is CASSYLAGGVSGELFF. As DNA, the CDR3 is TGCGCCAGCAGCTACCTAGCGGGAGGGGTCTCCGGGGAGCTGTTTTTT.